This T cell receptor (beta chain) was recovered during a study of CD8 T cells in ankylosing spondylitis. Overall study findings and caveats: Previous work reported some of these motif variants in the synovial fluid and blood of reactive arthritis.

Of note for this clonotype: Antigen unknown.

From germline, CDR1 is DFQATT and CDR2 SNEGSKA (reference sequence). The CDR3 has 14 amino acids. V trimming: 1 base; J trimming: 2 bases; junction bases outside the gene matches: 2. From the 5' RACE reads, TCRdb called clonotypes with MiXCR, one entry per CDR3 protein. The sample includes 250,000 to 350,000 distinct CDR3 sequences, about 20% seen only once; the top ten take about 4%. This clonotype was obtained from a female donor with ankylosing spondylitis or in good health (not recorded which). The V and J genes are TRBV20-1 and TRBJ2-3; the match to TRBD2 covers 8 bases. Source material: blood, either unsorted or a sorted T cell fraction (not recorded which). This chain's CDR3 is CSARVAGHTDTQYF. In DNA, the CDR3 is TGCAGTGCTAGAGTAGCGGGGCACACAGATACGCAGTATTTT.